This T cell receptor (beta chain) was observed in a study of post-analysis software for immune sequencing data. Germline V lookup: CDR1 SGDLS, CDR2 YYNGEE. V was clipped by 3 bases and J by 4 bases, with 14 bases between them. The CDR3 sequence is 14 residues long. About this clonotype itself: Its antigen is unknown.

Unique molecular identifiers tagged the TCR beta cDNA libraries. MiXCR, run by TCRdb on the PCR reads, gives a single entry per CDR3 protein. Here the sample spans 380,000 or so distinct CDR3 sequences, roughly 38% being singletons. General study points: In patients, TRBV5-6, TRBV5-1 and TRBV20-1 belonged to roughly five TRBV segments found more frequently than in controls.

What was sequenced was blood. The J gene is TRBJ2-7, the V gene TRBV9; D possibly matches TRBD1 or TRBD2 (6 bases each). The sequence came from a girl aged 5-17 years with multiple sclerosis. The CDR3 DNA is TGTGCCAGCAGCGGGGTAGGGGGGCAGTACGAGCAGTACTTC. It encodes CASSGVGGQYEQYF.